Listed here are 21 T cell receptor beta chains from one sample, sequenced in a study of blood T cell repertoires in COVID-19. TCRdb's table, derived via immunoSEQ multiplex PCR, lists solely in-frame clones and lacks some. The table records some 260,000 clones, about 79% of them present only once. The source material was peripheral blood. These receptors were taken from a man older than 75 with acute or convalescent COVID-19.

The DNA of the CDR3 is TGTGCCAGCAGTCACACCGGGACTAGCCCTTACGCGAACACCGGGGAGCTGTTTTTT. It yields the protein CASSHTGTSPYANTGELFF. The V call is TRBV7-3, the J call TRBJ2-2, with 9 bases fitting TRBD2. V trimming: 6 bases; J trimming: 0 bases; junction bases outside the gene matches: 14. CDR1 and CDR2 from the germline V gene are SGHTA and FQGTGA. This CDR3 is 19 amino acids long. Full variable domain (rest looked up from reference TRBV7-3 and TRBJ2-2): GAGVSQTPSNKVTEKGKYVELRCDPISGHTALYWYRQSLGQGPEFLIYFQGTGAADDSGLPNDRFFAVRPEGSVSTLKIQRTERGDSAVYLCASSHTGTSPYANTGELFFGEGSRLTVL.

The chain combines TRBV11-2 with TRBJ2-7, with 8 bases aligning to TRBD1. The CDR3 totals 16 residues. The germline gives CDR1 SGHAT, CDR2 FQNNGV. V shed 5 bases and J 0 bases; nucleotides not matched to a gene: 9. The CDR3 DNA follows: TGTGCCAGCAGCACAAGCCGGGACAGGCTCTCCTACGAGCAGTACTTC. The encoded protein is CASSTSRDRLSYEQYF.

The table lists this clone with a count of one. The genes are TRBV5-4 and TRBJ2-2; maybe TRBD1 (6 bases). V was shortened by 2 bases and J by 5 bases, with 13 bases between the two germline ends. Germline CDR1 reads SGHNT; CDR2 reads YYREEE (reference sequence). The CDR3 runs 15 residues. The CDR3 region is CASSFAGAWTGELFF. DNA for the CDR3: TGTGCCAGCAGCTTCGCAGGGGCTTGGACCGGGGAGCTGTTTTTT. The whole variable domain, filled in from reference TRBV5-4 and TRBJ2-2, reads ETGVTQSPTHLIKTRGQQVTLRCSSQSGHNTVSWYQQALGQGPQFIFQYYREEENGRGNFPPRFSGLQFPNYSSELNVNALELDDSALYLCASSFAGAWTGELFFGEGSRLTVL.

The chain has TRBV5-1 and TRBJ1-1; D is uncertain. The CDR3 is made up of 13 amino acids. Deletions cut 3 bases from V and 1 base from J, with 7 bases between. Germline CDR1 reads SGHRS; CDR2 reads YFSETQ. The CDR3 loop reads CASSWGENTEAFF. DNA for the CDR3: TGCGCCAGCAGCTGGGGAGAGAACACTGAAGCTTTCTTT.

The chain employs TRBV27 and TRBJ2-2, with TRBD1 matching 9 bases. J gave up 6 bases and V 0 bases, and 8 bases lay outside the gene matches. Germline values: CDR1 MNHEY, CDR2 SMNVEV (reference sequence). The CDR3 has 17 amino acids. CDR3 coding DNA: TGTGCCAGCAGTTTATCACGGGACAGGGCATACCCCGGGGAGCTGTTTTTT. This translates into CASSLSRDRAYPGELFF.

V is TRBV14 and J is TRBJ2-3; 9 bases map to TRBD2. This CDR3 spans 15 amino acids. CDR1 is SGHDN, CDR2 FVKESK, per germline. After removal of 1 base from V and 2 bases from J, the junction contained 1 base not matched to a gene. The DNA for the CDR3 is TGTGCCAGCAGCCAAGTAGCGGGAGCCACAGATACGCAGTATTTT. This gives the protein CASSQVAGATDTQYF.

This clone was seen a handful of times. The genes are TRBV14 and TRBJ2-1; TRBD2 aligns across 9 bases. This CDR3 comprises 15 residues. Germline CDR1 reads SGHDN; CDR2 reads FVKESK. The trim removed 4 bases at V and 8 bases at J, leaving 9 bases unmatched. The CDR3 coding sequence is TGTGCCAGCAGCCCTCGGGGACTAGCTACGGATGAGCAGTTCTTC. It is translated as CASSPRGLATDEQFF.

The rearrangement uses TRBV6-5 and TRBJ1-2, with 8 positions matching TRBD1. The length of the CDR3 is 13 residues. Per germline, CDR1 MNHEY and CDR2 SVGAGI. With V trimmed by 6 bases and J by 7 bases, 7 bases remained unmatched. CDR3 nucleotides: TGTGCCAGCAGAATCCAGGGGGCGCTTGGCTACACCTTC. Its protein is CASRIQGALGYTF.

The V and J genes are TRBV27 and TRBJ2-7, with D perhaps TRBD1 (5 bases). The CDR3 extends over 14 amino acids. Deletions cut 1 base from V and 0 bases from J, with 7 bases between. CDR1 is MNHEY and CDR2 is SMNVEV in the germline V gene (reference sequence). The DNA of the CDR3 is TGTGCCAGCAGTTTATATGACAGCTCCTACGAGCAGTACTTC. Amino acid sequence: CASSLYDSSYEQYF.

The chain has TRBV29-1 and TRBJ2-1; TRBD2 is a possible D gene (6 bases). CDR3 length: 13 residues. The ends were cut back, 7 bases at V and 0 bases at J, with 10 bases in the middle. Germline V gene data show CDR1 as SQVTM and CDR2 as ANQGSEA. CDR3 DNA: TGCAGCGCGGCGGGGAGCTCCTACAATGAGCAGTTCTTC. This translates into CSAAGSSYNEQFF.

The chain has TRBV27 and TRBJ1-1, with no clear D. Trimming took off 5 bases at V and 5 bases at J, with 9 bases between the two ends. CDR3 length equals 12 residues. Germline V lookup: CDR1 MNHEY, CDR2 SMNVEV (reference sequence). The CDR3 loop reads CASSRGRTEAFF. CDR3 nucleotides: TGTGCCAGCAGTCGGGGAAGGACTGAAGCTTTCTTT.

The chain is built from TRBV5-1 and TRBJ1-1; TRBD1 agrees at 8 bases. V dropped 5 bases and J dropped 3; count of bases not matched to a gene: 6. Germline loops: CDR1 SGHRS, CDR2 YFSETQ. This CDR3 has 14 amino acids. As DNA, the CDR3 is TGCGCCAGCAGACAGGGGGTATCGGACACTGAAGCTTTCTTT. This codes for CASRQGVSDTEAFF.

This clone came up once. The V call is TRBV2, the J call TRBJ2-7; TRBD1 agrees at 9 bases. The CDR3 runs to 12 residues. V trimming: 10 bases; J trimming: 5 bases; junction bases outside the gene matches: 6. The germline gives CDR1 SNHLY, CDR2 FYNNEI. The CDR3 protein is CAIGTGTNEQYF. CDR3 sequence (DNA): TGTGCCATCGGGACAGGGACGAACGAGCAGTACTTC. Variable domain in full (rest from reference TRBV2 and TRBJ2-7): EPEVTQTPSHQVTQMGQEVILRCVPISNHLYFYWYRQILGQKVEFLVSFYNNEISEKSEIFDDQFSVERPDGSNFTLKIRSTKLEDSAMYFCAIGTGTNEQYFGPGTRLTVT.

This clone has just a few counts. This specimen includes other DNA sequences encoding the same CDR3. The chain recombines TRBV5-1 with TRBJ1-1; D not resolved. CDR1 and CDR2 (germline): SGHRS, YFSETQ. This CDR3 is 14 amino acids long. Trimming took 2 bases from V and 1 from J, leaving 9 bases between them. For the CDR3, the DNA is TGCGCCAGCAGCTTCGGGGAAGGGAACACTGAAGCTTTCTTT. Encoded protein: CASSFGEGNTEAFF.

As for this clone: The identical CDR3 is also encoded by other nucleotide sequences in the sample. The DNA for the CDR3 is TGTGCCAGTAGTATAGACTCCGGCGGCCTGAAGCCCCAGCATTTT. It yields the protein CASSIDSGGLKPQHF. This chain uses TRBV19 with TRBJ1-5; no definite D call. The CDR3 length is 15 residues. Germline V gene sequence: CDR1 LNHDA, CDR2 SQIVND (reference sequence). Trimming shortened V by 0 bases and J by 8 bases, and 14 bases separated the two germline ends.

The rearrangement links TRBV19 to TRBJ2-2; 8 bases are shared with TRBD1. CDR1 and CDR2 from the germline V gene are LNHDA and SQIVND (reference sequence). V dropped 8 bases and J dropped 1; count of bases not matched to a gene: 3. The length of the CDR3 is 14 residues. This chain's CDR3 is CASRDRMNTGELFF. The CDR3 DNA is TGTGCCAGTCGGGACAGGATGAACACCGGGGAGCTGTTTTTT.

The chain joins TRBV27 to TRBJ2-1; 7 positions match TRBD2. Germline loops: CDR1 MNHEY, CDR2 SMNVEV (reference sequence). The V gene end was trimmed by 2 bases and the J gene end by 0 bases; junction bases not matched to a gene: 7. The CDR3 length is 17 residues. The CDR3 DNA sequence: TGTGCCAGCAGTTTACGTAGCGGCGGGGGCTCCTACAATGAGCAGTTCTTC. This codes for CASSLRSGGGSYNEQFF.

In DNA, the CDR3 is TGTGCCAGTAGTATTCTCCCGGGACAGGGCCTCTACGAGCAGTACTTC. Encoded protein: CASSILPGQGLYEQYF. V is TRBV19 and J is TRBJ2-7; 9 positions match TRBD1. Losses at the gene ends were 3 bases for V and 3 bases for J; bases not matched to a gene: 9. Germline V gene sequence: CDR1 LNHDA, CDR2 SQIVND (reference sequence). The length of the CDR3 is 16 residues.

This chain connects TRBV7-2 to TRBJ2-5; 13 nucleotides align to TRBD2. Germline CDR1 reads SGHTA; CDR2 reads FQGNSA. The CDR3 runs 16 residues. Unmatched junction bases numbered 11, after V lost 8 bases and J lost 5 bases. The CDR3 region is CASGPWTSGSRETQYF. CDR3 DNA: TGTGCCAGCGGGCCGTGGACTAGCGGGAGCCGTGAGACCCAGTACTTC.

The CDR3 loop is CASSEWTGDGEQYF. Here the CDR3 DNA reads TGTGCCAGCAGTGAATGGACAGGGGATGGCGAGCAGTACTTC. V and J are TRBV2 and TRBJ2-7; 9 bases fit TRBD1. CDR3 length: 14 residues. Germline V gene data show CDR1 as SNHLY and CDR2 as FYNNEI. V was pared by 2 bases and J by 6 bases, with 5 bases of the junction left unmatched.

This clone was counted between two and nine times. At one end the junction does not follow the germline gene, possibly because of a read error. The chain employs TRBV5-1 and TRBJ1-2; D ambiguous. Germline V gene data show CDR1 as SGHRS and CDR2 as YFSETQ. This CDR3 region has 12 residues. Here the CDR3 DNA reads TGCGCCAGCAGCTTCAGAGGACTGCTCTTGGCCTTC. Amino acids: CASSFRGLLLAF.